The 21 T cell receptor beta chains below were found in one sample sequenced in a study of T cells after somatic rescue of genetic block. Profiled with immunoSEQ multiplex PCR; TCRdb holds only in-frame clones, not every one. The sample shows roughly 110,000 clones, about 93% of them seen only once. Sequenced material: peripheral blood mononuclear cells (PBMCs). The receptor set was obtained from a woman in her late teens or twenties.

This chain uses TRBV19 with TRBJ1-2; maybe TRBD1 (6 bases). Germline loops: CDR1 LNHDA, CDR2 SQIVND (reference sequence). Trimming took off 5 bases at V and 0 bases at J, with 10 bases between the two ends. The CDR3 consists of 14 residues. The CDR3 nucleotides are TGTGCCAGTAGTCAGGACAGATCTAACTATGGCTACACCTTC. Amino acid sequence: CASSQDRSNYGYTF.

The chain carries TRBV7-3 and TRBJ2-2, with a weak D call TRBD2 (6 bases). The V end lost 10 bases, the J end lost 5 bases, and 11 bases lay between the germline ends. The CDR3 is made up of 12 amino acids. Germline loops: CDR1 SGHTA, CDR2 FQGTGA. DNA of the CDR3: TGTGCCACCCCGGGGGTTACCGGGGAGCTGTTTTTT. Translating it yields CATPGVTGELFF.

This clone was picked up a small number of times. This chain joins TRBV5-1 and TRBJ1-5; 10 nucleotides align to TRBD1. The CDR3 runs to 14 residues. With 4 bases clipped from V and 5 bases from J, the junction kept 3 bases outside the gene matches. Germline values: CDR1 SGHRS, CDR2 YFSETQ. The CDR3 DNA follows: TGCGCCAGCAGCACCGGACAGGGGGATCAGCCCCAGCATTTT. Protein product: CASSTGQGDQPQHF.

The chain recombines TRBV25-1 with TRBJ2-3; TRBD1 or TRBD2 may be the D gene (6 bases each). The V gene's germline CDR1 is MGHDK and CDR2 SYGVNS. This CDR3 comprises 14 residues. V dropped 2 bases and J dropped 7 bases, with 13 bases sitting between them. The CDR3 sequence is CASSEGGGLNTQYF. As DNA, the CDR3 is TGTGCCAGCAGTGAAGGAGGGGGGCTTAATACGCAGTATTTT. Using reference TRBV25-1 and TRBJ2-3 for the parts outside the CDR3, the full variable domain is EADIYQTPRYLVIGTGKKITLECSQTMGHDKMYWYQQDPGMELHLIHYSYGVNSTEKGDLSSESTVSRIRTEHFPLTLESARPSHTSQYLCASSEGGGLNTQYFGPGTRLTVL.

The rearrangement uses TRBV19 and TRBJ1-6, with D tentatively TRBD1 (6 bases). Germline V lookup: CDR1 LNHDA, CDR2 SQIVND (reference sequence). Trimming pared 5 bases from V and 8 bases from J, leaving 10 bases between. The length of the CDR3 is 13 residues. In DNA, the CDR3 is TGTGCCAGTAGTCCCAGGGGTTATTCACCCCTCCACTTT. It encodes CASSPRGYSPLHF.

The V call is TRBV4-1, the J call TRBJ1-1, with D hard to call. The CDR3 is 15 amino acids. Germline V gene lookup returns CDR1 MGHRA and CDR2 YSYEKL. V dropped 0 bases and J dropped 1 base, with 9 bases sitting between them. For the CDR3, the DNA is TGCGCCAGCAGCCAAGAAAGGCAGACGAACACTGAAGCTTTCTTT. Translating gives CASSQERQTNTEAFF.

The CDR3: CASSLQGTGELFF. As DNA, the CDR3 is TGTGCCAGCAGCCTACAAGGGACCGGGGAGCTGTTTTTT. The chain uses TRBV6-5 and TRBJ2-2; D is ambiguous. The CDR3 spans 13 residues. From germline, CDR1 is MNHEY and CDR2 SVGAGI. V was shortened by 6 bases and J by 5 bases, with 10 bases between the two germline ends.

This chain joins TRBV7-2 and TRBJ2-5; the D gene is possibly TRBD1 (6 bases). CDR3 length equals 13 residues. CDR1 is SGHTA, CDR2 FQGNSA, per germline. The V end lost 5 bases, the J end lost 2 bases, and 9 bases lay between the germline ends. In nucleotides, the CDR3 is TGTGCCAGCAGCATTGGACAGCAAGAGACCCAGTACTTC. It yields the protein CASSIGQQETQYF.

This clone has only one observation. This chain links TRBV2 with TRBJ1-6; D remains ambiguous. CDR1 is SNHLY and CDR2 is FYNNEI in the germline V gene. CDR3 size: 12 residues. With 6 bases removed from V and 11 bases from J, the gap between germline ends came to 11 bases. In nucleotides, the CDR3 is TGTGCCAGCAGAGAGGTCGGGGCACCCCTCCACTTT. Its translation is CASREVGAPLHF.

The chain recombines TRBV7-2 with TRBJ1-4; D not resolved. The CDR3 sequence is 15 residues long. CDR1 and CDR2 from the germline V gene are SGHTA and FQGNSA. Deletions cut 2 bases from V and 12 bases from J, with 19 bases between. For the CDR3, the DNA is TGTGCCAGCAGCTTAAGACTGGACCCCAACCGGGAACTGTTTTTT. Translation gives CASSLRLDPNRELFF.

This chain connects TRBV5-1 to TRBJ2-2; D is possibly TRBD2 (7 bases). CDR3 length: 16 amino acids. Between the trimmed V and J ends, which lost 2 bases and 0 bases, there was a span of 11 bases. In germline, CDR1 is SGHRS, CDR2 YFSETQ. CDR3 sequence (DNA): TGCGCCAGCAGCTTCGTAGGGGGGGCGAACACCGGGGAGCTGTTTTTT. Amino acid sequence: CASSFVGGANTGELFF.

This chain uses TRBV10-3 with TRBJ2-5; D gene unclear. With the DNA end fitting TRBJ2-7 better, the J assignment may be wrong. The CDR3 loop spans 12 amino acids. Per germline, CDR1 ENHRY and CDR2 SYGVKD. Written as DNA, the CDR3 is TGTGCCATCAGCCGAACCTCCTACGAGCAGTACTTC. Protein product: CAISRTSYEQYF.

The genes are TRBV5-1 and TRBJ2-3; D ambiguous. The CDR3 consists of 13 residues. The germline V gene encodes CDR1 SGHRS and CDR2 YFSETQ. Trimming stripped 4 bases from V and 4 bases from J, with 10 bases between. The CDR3 loop is CASSPNDPDTQYF. DNA of the CDR3: TGCGCCAGCAGCCCTAACGACCCAGATACGCAGTATTTT. The variable domain in full, with the rest retrieved from reference TRBV5-1 and TRBJ2-3, is KAGVTQTPRYLIKTRGQQVTLSCSPISGHRSVSWYQQTPGQGLQFLFEYFSETQRNKGNFPGRFSGRQFSNSRSEMNVSTLELGDSALYLCASSPNDPDTQYFGPGTRLTVL.

The chain employs TRBV13 and TRBJ2-3, with D perhaps TRBD2 (7 bases). Trimming took off 4 bases at V and 4 bases at J, with 21 bases between the two ends. Germline V CDR1 and CDR2: PRHDT, FYEKMQ (reference sequence). This CDR3 comprises 17 residues. Here the CDR3 DNA reads TGTGCCAGCAGCTCGATAGCCCCTGGAGGGGGGGCAGATACGCAGTATTTT. This gives the protein CASSSIAPGGGADTQYF.

This chain connects TRBV19 to TRBJ2-1; 12 nucleotides agree with TRBD1. V shed 7 bases, J shed 9 bases, and the junction held 13 bases outside the gene matches. CDR1 and CDR2 from the germline V gene are LNHDA and SQIVND (reference sequence). This CDR3 has 16 residues. The CDR3 region is CASTHMEGQGAGEQFF. In DNA form, the CDR3 reads TGTGCCAGTACCCATATGGAGGGACAGGGGGCAGGTGAGCAGTTCTTC.

The gene calls are TRBV15 and TRBJ1-5; no clear D. The CDR3 has 18 amino acids. Germline V gives CDR1 LNHNV, CDR2 YYDKDF (reference sequence). V lost 2 bases, J lost 0 bases, and 17 bases lay in between. CDR3: CATSRPPPPGRSNQPQHF. In DNA, the CDR3 is TGTGCCACCAGCAGACCCCCCCCACCAGGACGTAGCAATCAGCCCCAGCATTTT.

The V gene is TRBV4-3, the J gene TRBJ1-1; D remains unclear. The germline CDR1 and CDR2 sequences are LGHNA and YSLEER. This CDR3 region has 15 residues. V lost 2 bases to trimming and J lost 0 bases, with 10 bases between them. This chain's CDR3 is CASSQQWQMNTEAFF. In nucleotides, the CDR3 is TGCGCCAGCAGCCAACAGTGGCAAATGAACACTGAAGCTTTCTTT.

V is TRBV7-2 and J is TRBJ2-7; the match to TRBD2 covers 8 bases. The CDR3 covers 16 residues. The trim removed 0 bases at V and 6 bases at J, leaving 10 bases unmatched. The germline gives CDR1 SGHTA, CDR2 FQGNSA. The CDR3 loop reads CASSLAPPDSGGEQYF. The CDR3 DNA reads as TGTGCCAGCAGCTTAGCTCCTCCGGACAGCGGGGGCGAGCAGTACTTC.

The chain couples TRBV15 to TRBJ2-7; D remains unclear. V was clipped by 0 bases and J by 0 bases, with 12 bases between them. This CDR3 spans 16 amino acids. The germline gives CDR1 LNHNV, CDR2 YYDKDF (reference sequence). CDR3 residues: CATSRDETTGSYEQYF. CDR3 sequence (DNA): TGTGCCACCAGCAGAGATGAGACGACCGGCTCCTACGAGCAGTACTTC.

This clone has only one observation. This CDR3 is CASSLGGFDYEQYF. Here the CDR3 DNA reads TGCGCCAGCAGCTTGGGAGGGTTCGACTACGAGCAGTACTTC. J is TRBJ2-7 and V is TRBV5-1, with a tentative D call TRBD2 (5 bases). The CDR3 is 14 residues long. The germline gives CDR1 SGHRS, CDR2 YFSETQ. V lost 0 bases to trimming and J lost 3 bases, with 10 bases between them.

The chain recombines TRBV4-2 with TRBJ2-1; possibly TRBD2 for D (6 bases). Trimming took 0 bases from V and 8 from J, leaving 23 bases between them. In germline, CDR1 is LGHNA, CDR2 YNFKEQ. There are 18 residues in the CDR3. The CDR3 sequence is CASSQEKGLAGSLDEQFF. The CDR3 region has the DNA TGTGCCAGCAGCCAAGAAAAGGGATTGGCGGGGAGTCTAGATGAGCAGTTCTTC.